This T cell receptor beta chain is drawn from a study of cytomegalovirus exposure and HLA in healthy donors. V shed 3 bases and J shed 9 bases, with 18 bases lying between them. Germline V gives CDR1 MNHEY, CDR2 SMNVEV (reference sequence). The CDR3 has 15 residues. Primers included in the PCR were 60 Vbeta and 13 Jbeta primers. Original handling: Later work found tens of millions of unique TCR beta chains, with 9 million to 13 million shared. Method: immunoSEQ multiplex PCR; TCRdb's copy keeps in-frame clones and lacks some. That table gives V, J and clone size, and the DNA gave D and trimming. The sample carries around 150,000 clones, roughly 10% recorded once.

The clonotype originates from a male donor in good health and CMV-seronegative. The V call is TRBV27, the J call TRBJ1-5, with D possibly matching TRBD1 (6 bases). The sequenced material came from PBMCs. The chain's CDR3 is CASSFQGSRGGPQHF. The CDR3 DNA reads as TGTGCCAGCAGTTTCCAGGGATCCAGGGGTGGGCCCCAGCATTTT.